This TCR beta chain is from a study of early T cells in non-severe SARS-CoV-2 infection. Study information: Chains stayed unpaired after sequencing of bulk RNA from unsorted whole blood. Study-wide points: Matching with VDJdb favored anti-spike CD8 responses (missing private and CD4 specificities).

This clonotype was counted at least ten times. Antigen unknown. Unique molecular identifier tags were affixed to discrete cDNA molecules. A single record per CDR3 protein comes from TCRdb applying MiXCR to the 5' RACE reads. The sample shows around 62,000 distinct CDR3 sequences, just under 5% of them seen only once. The V end lost 0 bases, the J end lost 2 bases, and 11 bases lay between the germline ends. Per the germline V gene, CDR1 is LGHNA and CDR2 is YNFKEQ. The CDR3 is 16 amino acids. Sequenced sample: whole blood. The receptor was isolated from an adult who was a healthcare worker with PCR-confirmed SARS-CoV-2 infection or an uninfected control (not recorded which). The gene calls are TRBV4-2 and TRBJ1-5; no clear D gene. Here the CDR3 reads CASSQDQFQRNQPQHF. Written as DNA, the CDR3 is TGTGCCAGCAGCCAAGATCAGTTTCAGCGCAATCAGCCCCAGCATTTT.